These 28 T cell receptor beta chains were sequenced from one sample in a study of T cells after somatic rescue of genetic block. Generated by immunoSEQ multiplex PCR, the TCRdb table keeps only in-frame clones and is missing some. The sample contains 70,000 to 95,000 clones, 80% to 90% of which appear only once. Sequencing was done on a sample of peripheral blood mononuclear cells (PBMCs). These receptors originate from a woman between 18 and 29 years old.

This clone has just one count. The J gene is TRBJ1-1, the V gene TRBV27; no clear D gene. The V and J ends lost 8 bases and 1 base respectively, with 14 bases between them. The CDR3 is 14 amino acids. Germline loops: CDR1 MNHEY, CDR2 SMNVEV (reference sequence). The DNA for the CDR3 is TGTGCCAGCGGATTGGGCAGTACGAACACTGAAGCTTTCTTT. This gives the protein CASGLGSTNTEAFF.

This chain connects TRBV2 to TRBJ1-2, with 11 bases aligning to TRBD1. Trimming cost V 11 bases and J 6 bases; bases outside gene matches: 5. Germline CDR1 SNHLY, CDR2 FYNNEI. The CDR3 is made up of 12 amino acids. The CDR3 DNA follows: TGTGCCCTGGACAGGGGGCGGAATGGCTACACCTTC. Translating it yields CALDRGRNGYTF.

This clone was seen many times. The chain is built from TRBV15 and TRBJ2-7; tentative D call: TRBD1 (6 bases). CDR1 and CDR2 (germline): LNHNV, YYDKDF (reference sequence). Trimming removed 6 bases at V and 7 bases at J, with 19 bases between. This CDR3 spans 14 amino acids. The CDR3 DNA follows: TGTGCCACCAGAACCCGGGACACCAGATCAGAGCAGTACTTC. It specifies CATRTRDTRSEQYF.

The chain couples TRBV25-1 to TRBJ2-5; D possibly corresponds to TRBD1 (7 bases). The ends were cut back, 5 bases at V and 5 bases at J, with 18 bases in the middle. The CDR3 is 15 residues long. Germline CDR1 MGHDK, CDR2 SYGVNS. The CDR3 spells CASSKQGPGGETQYF. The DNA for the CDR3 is TGTGCCAGCAGTAAACAGGGGCCAGGGGGGGAGACCCAGTACTTC. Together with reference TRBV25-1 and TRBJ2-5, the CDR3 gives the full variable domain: EADIYQTPRYLVIGTGKKITLECSQTMGHDKMYWYQQDPGMELHLIHYSYGVNSTEKGDLSSESTVSRIRTEHFPLTLESARPSHTSQYLCASSKQGPGGETQYFGPGTRLLVL.

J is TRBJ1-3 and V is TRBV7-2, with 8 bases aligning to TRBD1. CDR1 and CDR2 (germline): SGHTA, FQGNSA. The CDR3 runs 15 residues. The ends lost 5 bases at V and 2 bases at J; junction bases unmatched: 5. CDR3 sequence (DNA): TGTGCCAGCAGCCCTCGACAGGGGCCTGGAAACACCATATATTTT. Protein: CASSPRQGPGNTIYF.

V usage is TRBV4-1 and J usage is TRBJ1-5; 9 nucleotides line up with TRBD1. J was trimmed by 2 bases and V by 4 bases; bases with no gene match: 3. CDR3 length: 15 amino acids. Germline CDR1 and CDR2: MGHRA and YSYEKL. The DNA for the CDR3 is TGCGCCAGCAGCCTGGGACAGGGAGGCAATCAGCCCCAGCATTTT. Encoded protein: CASSLGQGGNQPQHF.

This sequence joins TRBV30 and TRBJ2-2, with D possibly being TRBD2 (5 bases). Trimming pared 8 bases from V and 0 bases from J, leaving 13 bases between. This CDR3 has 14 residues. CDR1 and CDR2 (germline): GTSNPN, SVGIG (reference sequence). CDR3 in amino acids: CARRGGANTGELFF. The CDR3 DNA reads TGTGCCCGGCGAGGAGGAGCGAACACCGGGGAGCTGTTTTTT.

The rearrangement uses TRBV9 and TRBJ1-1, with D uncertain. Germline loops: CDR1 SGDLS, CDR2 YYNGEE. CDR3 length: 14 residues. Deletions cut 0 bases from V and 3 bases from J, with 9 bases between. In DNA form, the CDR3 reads TGTGCCAGCAGCGTAGTTGTGGGGTACACTGAAGCTTTCTTT. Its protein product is CASSVVVGYTEAFF.

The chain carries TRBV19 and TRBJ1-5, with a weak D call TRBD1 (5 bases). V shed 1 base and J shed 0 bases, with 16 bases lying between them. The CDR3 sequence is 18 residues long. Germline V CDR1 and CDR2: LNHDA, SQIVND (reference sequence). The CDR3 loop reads CASSIGGGAIYSNQPQHF. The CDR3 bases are TGTGCCAGTAGTATAGGCGGTGGGGCAATTTATAGCAATCAGCCCCAGCATTTT. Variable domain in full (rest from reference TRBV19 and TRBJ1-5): DGGITQSPKYLFRKEGQNVTLSCEQNLNHDAMYWYRQDPGQGLRLIYYSQIVNDFQKGDIAEGYSVSREKKESFPLTVTSAQKNPTAFYLCASSIGGGAIYSNQPQHFGDGTRLSIL.

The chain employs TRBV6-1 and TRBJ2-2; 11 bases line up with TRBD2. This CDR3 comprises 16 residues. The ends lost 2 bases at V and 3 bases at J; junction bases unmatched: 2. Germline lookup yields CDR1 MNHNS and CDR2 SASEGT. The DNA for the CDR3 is TGTGCCAGCAGTGAATCACTAGCGGGAGACACCGGGGAGCTGTTTTTT. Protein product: CASSESLAGDTGELFF.

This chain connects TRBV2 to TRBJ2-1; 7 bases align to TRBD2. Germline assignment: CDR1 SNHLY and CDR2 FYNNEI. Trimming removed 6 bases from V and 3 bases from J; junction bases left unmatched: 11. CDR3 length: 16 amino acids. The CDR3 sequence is CASSQMGLAVYNEQFF. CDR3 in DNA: TGTGCCAGCAGCCAAATGGGGCTAGCGGTCTACAATGAGCAGTTCTTC.

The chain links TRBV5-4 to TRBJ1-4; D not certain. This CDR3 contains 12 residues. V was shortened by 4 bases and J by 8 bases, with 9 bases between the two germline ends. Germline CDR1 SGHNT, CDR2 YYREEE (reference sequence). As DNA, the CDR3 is TGTGCCAGCAGCCGGTCGACCGAAAAACTGTTTTTT. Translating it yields CASSRSTEKLFF.

CDR3 sequence: CSVVRTGSREQYF. The CDR3 DNA follows: TGCAGCGTGGTTCGGACGGGCAGCAGAGAGCAGTACTTC. The V call is TRBV29-1, the J call TRBJ2-7; D is unclear. Looked up from germline, CDR1 is SQVTM and CDR2 is ANQGSEA. The CDR3 length is 13 residues. V lost 6 bases, J lost 7 bases, and 19 bases lay in between.

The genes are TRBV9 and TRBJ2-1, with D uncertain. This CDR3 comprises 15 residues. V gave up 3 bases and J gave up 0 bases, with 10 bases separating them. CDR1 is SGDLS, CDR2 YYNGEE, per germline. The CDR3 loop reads CASSATINSYNEQFF. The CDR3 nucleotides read TGTGCCAGCAGCGCGACAATTAACTCCTACAATGAGCAGTTCTTC.

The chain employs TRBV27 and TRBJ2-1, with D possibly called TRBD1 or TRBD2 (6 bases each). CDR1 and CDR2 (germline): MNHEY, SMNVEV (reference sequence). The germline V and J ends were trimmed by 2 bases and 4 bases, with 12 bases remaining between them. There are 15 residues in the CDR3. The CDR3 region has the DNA TGTGCCAGCAGTTTAAGGGGGACTGGTTACAATGAGCAGTTCTTC. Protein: CASSLRGTGYNEQFF.

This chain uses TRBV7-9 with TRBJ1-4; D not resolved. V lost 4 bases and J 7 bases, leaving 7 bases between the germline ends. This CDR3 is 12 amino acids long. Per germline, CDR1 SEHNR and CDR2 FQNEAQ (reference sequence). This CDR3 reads CASSSKGEKLFF. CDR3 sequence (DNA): TGTGCCAGCAGCTCTAAGGGTGAAAAACTGTTTTTT.

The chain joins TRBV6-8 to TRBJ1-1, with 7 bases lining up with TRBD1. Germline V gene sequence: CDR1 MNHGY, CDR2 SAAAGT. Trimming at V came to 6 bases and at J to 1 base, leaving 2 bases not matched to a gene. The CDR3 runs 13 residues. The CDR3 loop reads CASRDRPNTEAFF. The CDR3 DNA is TGTGCCAGCAGGGACAGGCCGAACACTGAAGCTTTCTTT.

Here the CDR3 DNA reads TGTGCCAGCAGCTTAGAGGACTCCTACGAGCAGTACTTC. Translating gives CASSLEDSYEQYF. This chain joins TRBV11-2 and TRBJ2-7; D remains ambiguous. V lost 0 bases, J lost 0 bases, and 3 bases lay in between. The CDR3 consists of 13 residues. Germline assignment: CDR1 SGHAT and CDR2 FQNNGV.

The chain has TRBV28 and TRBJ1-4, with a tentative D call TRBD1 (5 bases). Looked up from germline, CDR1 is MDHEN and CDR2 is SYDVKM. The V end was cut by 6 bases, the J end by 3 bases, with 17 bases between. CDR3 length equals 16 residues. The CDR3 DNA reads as TGTGCCAGCAGCCGTCGGATCGGGGCGGCTAATGAAAAACTGTTTTTT. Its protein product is CASSRRIGAANEKLFF.

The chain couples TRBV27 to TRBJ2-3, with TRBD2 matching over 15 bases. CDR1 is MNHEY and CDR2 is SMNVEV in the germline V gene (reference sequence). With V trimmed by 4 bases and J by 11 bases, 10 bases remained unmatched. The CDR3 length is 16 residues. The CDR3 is CASSWTSGRGASGQYF. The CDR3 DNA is TGTGCCAGCAGTTGGACTAGCGGGAGGGGGGCCTCCGGGCAGTATTTT.

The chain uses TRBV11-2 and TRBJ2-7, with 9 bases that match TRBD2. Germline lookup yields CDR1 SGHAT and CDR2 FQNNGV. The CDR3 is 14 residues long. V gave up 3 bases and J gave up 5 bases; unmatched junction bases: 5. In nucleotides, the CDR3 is TGTGCCAGCAGCTTCCGCGGGAGGGCCGACGAGCAGTACTTC. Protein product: CASSFRGRADEQYF.

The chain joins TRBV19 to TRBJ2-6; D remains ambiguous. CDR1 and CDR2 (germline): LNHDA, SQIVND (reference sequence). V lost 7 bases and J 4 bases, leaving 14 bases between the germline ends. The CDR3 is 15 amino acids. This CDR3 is CASTPSGAGANVLTF. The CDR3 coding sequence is TGTGCCAGTACCCCGTCGGGCGCCGGGGCCAACGTCCTGACTTTC.

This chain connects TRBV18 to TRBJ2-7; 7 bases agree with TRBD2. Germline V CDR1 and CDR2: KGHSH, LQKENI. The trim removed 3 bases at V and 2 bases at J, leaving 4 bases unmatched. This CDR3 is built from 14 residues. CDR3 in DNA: TGTGCCAGCTCACCGGGAGGGGCGCCCTACGAGCAGTACTTC. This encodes CASSPGGAPYEQYF.

CDR3 sequence: CASSLVPGGYNEQFF. CDR3 in DNA: TGCGCCAGCAGCTTGGTGCCAGGTGGCTACAATGAGCAGTTCTTC. The rearrangement joins TRBV5-1 to TRBJ2-1; D gene uncertain. Germline CDR1 SGHRS, CDR2 YFSETQ. The CDR3 is 15 residues long. V was clipped by 0 bases and J by 3 bases, with 10 bases between them.

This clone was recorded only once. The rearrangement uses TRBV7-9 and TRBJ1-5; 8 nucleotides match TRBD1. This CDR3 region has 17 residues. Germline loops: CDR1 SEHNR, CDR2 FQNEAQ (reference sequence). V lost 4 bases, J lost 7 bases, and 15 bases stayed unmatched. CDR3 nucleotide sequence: TGTGCCAGCAGCTCTTACACCGGACAGGGCCTCGGGCAGCCCCAGCATTTT. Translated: CASSSYTGQGLGQPQHF.

As DNA, the CDR3 is TGTGCCAGCAGCCAGACCTGGGGGGGCACCGGGGAGCTGTTTTTT. Its protein product is CASSQTWGGTGELFF. J is TRBJ2-2 and V is TRBV14; 7 bases match TRBD2. The germline gives CDR1 SGHDN, CDR2 FVKESK. Unmatched junction bases numbered 5, after V lost 3 bases and J lost 4 bases. This CDR3 region has 15 residues.

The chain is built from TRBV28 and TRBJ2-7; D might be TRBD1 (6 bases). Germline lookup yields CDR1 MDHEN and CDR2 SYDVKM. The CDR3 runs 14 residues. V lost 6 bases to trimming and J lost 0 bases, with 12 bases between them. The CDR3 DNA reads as TGTGCCAGCAGCCTGCGGACAGCCTCCTACGAGCAGTACTTC. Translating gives CASSLRTASYEQYF.

CDR3 amino acids: CASSLPIGAVQPQHF. The CDR3 DNA reads as TGTGCCAGCAGCTTACCCATAGGGGCTGTTCAGCCCCAGCATTTT. This chain uses TRBV5-8 with TRBJ1-5; TRBD1 might be the D (5 bases). The V end was cut by 2 bases, the J end by 6 bases, with 15 bases between. The CDR3 runs 15 residues. Germline values: CDR1 SGHTS, CDR2 YDEGEE.